The present TCR beta chain was sequenced within a study of cytomegalovirus exposure and HLA in healthy donors. General study findings and limits: A later analysis reportedly found that, within productive TCRs, an Asian-associated ancestry cluster had fewer N-insertions than the mean observed across the roughly 700 donors. For most TCR sequences rarity was the rule, although some public TCRs occurred in many donors.

Primers: 60 Vbeta forward and 13 Jbeta reverse. Method: immunoSEQ multiplex PCR; TCRdb's copy keeps in-frame clones and lacks some. Counted here are 150,000 to 200,000 clones, around 90% occurring once; the ten biggest clones make up approximately 1.5%. This clone showed up just a few times. Antigen unknown. Material for sequencing was PBMCs. The clonotype originates from a woman aged 18 to 35 in good health and CMV-seronegative.

CDR3 sequence reads: CASIGNTGELFF. CDR3 sequence (DNA): TGTGCCAGTATCGGGAACACCGGGGAGCTGTTTTTT. The chain couples TRBV19 to TRBJ2-2; no reliable D call. This CDR3 has 12 amino acids. Germline V gives CDR1 LNHDA, CDR2 SQIVND (reference sequence). V lost 7 bases and J 1 base, leaving 4 bases between the germline ends.